This T cell receptor (beta chain) was recorded in a study of blood T cell repertoires in COVID-19. Study context: Whether acute or convalescent, the COVID-19 samples came from the United States, Italy and Spain. T cells, B-cell-depleted T cells, or PBMCs provided the cDNA or gDNA that served as material.

Original analysis: Nucleated cell number was recorded as an estimate derived from reference gene primer amplification. Sequenced by immunoSEQ multiplex PCR; TCRdb stores in-frame clones only, minus some. That table supplies the V and J calls and clone size; D and trimming were determined from the DNA. The repertoire consists of tens of thousands of clones, with 70% to 80% occurring once and the leading ten covering less than 25%. This CDR3 region has 13 residues. The V and J ends lost 1 base and 1 base respectively, with 2 bases between them. Germline V CDR1 and CDR2: SGHRS, YFSETQ. The sequencing sample was made of peripheral blood. The sequence was collected from a man at least 80 years old with active or convalescent COVID-19. This chain links TRBV5-1 with TRBJ2-2; D not resolved. The CDR3 sequence: CASSLLNTGELFF. CDR3 bases: TGCGCCAGCAGCTTGCTGAACACCGGGGAGCTGTTTTTT. Drawing the rest from reference TRBV5-1 and TRBJ2-2, the complete variable domain is KAGVTQTPRYLIKTRGQQVTLSCSPISGHRSVSWYQQTPGQGLQFLFEYFSETQRNKGNFPGRFSGRQFSNSRSEMNVSTLELGDSALYLCASSLLNTGELFFGEGSRLTVL.